This T cell receptor (beta chain) was identified during a study of T cell responses to AZD1222 COVID-19 vaccine. Notes on the study in general: Spike-specific TCR depth and breadth grew after two AZD1222 doses.

On this clone itself: As yet, its antigen is unknown.

Sequenced by immunoSEQ multiplex PCR; TCRdb stores in-frame clones only, minus some. Among around 140,000 clones listed, approximately 94% were seen once. The source material was peripheral blood, sampled on day 0 of AZD1222 vaccination. This receptor was obtained from an adult in good health.

This CDR3 reads CASSSLDRVHGYTF. The CDR3 DNA reads as TGTGCCAGCAGCTCCCTCGACAGGGTCCATGGCTACACCTTC. The chain links TRBV7-2 to TRBJ1-2; 7 nucleotides agree with TRBD1. The V gene end was trimmed by 4 bases and the J gene end by 6 bases; junction bases not matched to a gene: 8. Germline V gene lookup returns CDR1 SGHTA and CDR2 FQGNSA. The CDR3 spans 14 residues. The whole variable domain, filled in from reference TRBV7-2 and TRBJ1-2, reads GAGVSQSPSNKVTEKGKDVELRCDPISGHTALYWYRQSLGQGLEFLIYFQGNSAPDKSGLPSDRFSAERTGGSVSTLTIQRTQQEDSAVYLCASSSLDRVHGYTFGSGTRLTVV.